This TCR beta chain was recorded in a study of cytomegalovirus exposure and HLA in healthy donors. Study-wide findings and caveats: Cytomegalovirus-associated status was assigned to more than 150 TCR beta chains.

About this clone: As yet, its antigen is unknown.

This CDR3 has 15 amino acids. V was pared by 3 bases and J by 5 bases, with 2 bases of the junction left unmatched. Germline V lookup: CDR1 SEHNR, CDR2 FQNEAQ (reference sequence). Only in-frame clones appear in the TCRdb table, and some are missing; sequencing was by immunoSEQ multiplex PCR. The table shows some 170,000 clones, with about 95% occurring only once. The J gene is TRBJ1-5, the V gene TRBV7-9, with 12 bases fitting TRBD1. This receptor was taken from a woman aged 18-30 years in good health and CMV-seronegative. Input material: PBMCs. CDR3 region: CASSLGQGAYQPQHF. The DNA of the CDR3 is TGTGCCAGCAGCTTGGGACAGGGGGCCTATCAGCCCCAGCATTTT.